This record looks at one TCR beta chain sequence and its context. The target antigen is unknown. The CDR3 is 12 amino acids. Germline V gene data show CDR1 as SNHLY and CDR2 as FYNNEI. The V end was cut by 7 bases, the J end by 7 bases, with 8 bases between. These data come from a study of T cell responses to AZD1222 COVID-19 vaccine. The study's findings and limits: Among vaccine-associated CD4 TCRs, coverage spanned spike, with dominance at 160-218 and 743-854. Only 5 or 6 people who got AZD1222 tested seropositive at baseline. Among the donors, most were white British and more were female, and clonal diversity was possibly underestimated.

Profiled with immunoSEQ multiplex PCR; TCRdb holds only in-frame clones, not every one. This table has 120,000 to 150,000 clones, approximately 88% appearing once. The clonotype comes from an adult in good health. The input for sequencing was peripheral blood, taken on day 0 of AZD1222 vaccination. The rearrangement uses TRBV2 and TRBJ1-6; D remains ambiguous. The chain's CDR3 is CASIDGNSPLHF. Written as DNA, the CDR3 is TGTGCCAGCATTGACGGAAATTCACCCCTCCACTTT.